Presented here are 22 T cell receptor beta chains from one specimen sequenced in a study of regulatory T cells in long-lasting Graves disease. With iRepertoire HTBI primers and Arm-PCR of CDR3 regions, TCR beta libraries were built. Using its own MiXCR run on the multiplex PCR reads, TCRdb lists one record per CDR3 protein. The sample gives roughly 500,000 distinct CDR3 sequences, approximately 12% of which show up once; roughly a tenth is in the top ten. The time point was: newly diagnosed GD, antithyroid drugs for less than 3 months. PBMCs provided the RNA from which the TCR library was made. The same sample was also studied in work on T cells in Graves' hyperthyroidism and ophthalmopathy.

Here the sequenced sample was peripheral blood mononuclear cells (PBMCs), taken at new diagnosis, from a patient treated with antithyroid drugs. The source is a man aged 30 to 39 with Graves disease.

This clonotype was observed many times. V usage is TRBV30 and J usage is TRBJ1-5; D gene ambiguous. In germline, CDR1 is GTSNPN, CDR2 SVGIG (reference sequence). The CDR3 contains 12 residues. The ends were cut back, 0 bases at V and 15 bases at J, with 15 bases in the middle. The CDR3, as DNA: TGTGCCTGGAGTGTAAAGGGCAGTTCCCGGCATTTT. Protein sequence: CAWSVKGSSRHF. The full variable domain, completed using reference TRBV30 and TRBJ1-5, is SQTIHQWPATLVQPVGSPLSLECTVEGTSNPNLYWYRQAAGRGLQLLFYSVGIGQISSEVPQNLSASRPQDRQFILSSKKLLLSDSGFYLCAWSVKGSSRHFGDGTRLSIL.

This chain links TRBV4-2 with TRBJ1-4, with no clear D. The germline V gene has CDR1 LGHNA and CDR2 YNFKEQ. The CDR3 spans 15 residues. The V end was cut by 4 bases, the J end by 5 bases, with 14 bases between. The CDR3 nucleotides are TGTGCCAGCAGCCGCGAGGGATCCTCAAATGAAAAACTGTTTTTT. This gives the protein CASSREGSSNEKLFF.

This clonotype was observed at least ten times. V is TRBV18 and J is TRBJ1-1; D unclear. Trimming pared 2 bases from V and 1 base from J, leaving 11 bases between. The CDR3 length is 15 residues. CDR1 and CDR2 from the germline V gene are KGHSH and LQKENI. CDR3 loop: CASSPTTARNTEAFF. The CDR3 DNA follows: TGTGCCAGCTCACCAACGACGGCAAGGAACACTGAAGCTTTCTTT.

The table lists this clonotype with a few counts. Likely a read error: the CDR3 ends without its conserved phenylalanine or tryptophan. The chain carries TRBV7-2 and TRBJ2-4; 11 nucleotides line up with TRBD1. V was clipped by 4 bases and J by 7 bases; unmatched bases: 3. CDR1 and CDR2 (germline): SGHTA, FQGNSA. The CDR3 is made up of 14 amino acids. The CDR3 region is CASSSGTGGNIQYL. The CDR3 nucleotides read TGTGCCAGCAGCTCAGGGACAGGGGGGAACATTCAGTACCTC.

A remark on this clonotype: A much larger clone sits a single nucleotide away, making a read error possible. As the CDR3 is not closed by the conserved phenylalanine or tryptophan, this likely results from a read error. This chain joins TRBV2 and TRBJ2-2; 8 positions match TRBD2. The CDR3 totals 13 residues. The trim removed 10 bases at V and 6 bases at J, leaving 7 bases unmatched. Germline V gives CDR1 SNHLY, CDR2 FYNNEI. Here the CDR3 DNA reads TGTGCCATCCGGGAGGGGATGGCCGGGGAGCTGTTTCTT. It codes for CAIREGMAGELFL.

The V call is TRBV27, the J call TRBJ1-4; 7 bases map to TRBD1. The V gene's germline CDR1 is MNHEY and CDR2 SMNVEV (reference sequence). The CDR3 runs 15 residues. V lost 6 bases, J lost 3 bases, and 7 bases stayed unmatched. The CDR3 reads CASRATGAANEKLFF. The CDR3 nucleotides read TGTGCCAGCAGAGCTACAGGGGCTGCTAATGAAAAACTGTTTTTT.

This clonotype was counted ten times or more. The chain employs TRBV12-3 or TRBV12-4 and TRBJ2-5; perhaps TRBD2 as D (5 bases). The ends were cut back, 0 bases at V and 2 bases at J, with 10 bases in the middle. The CDR3 is 15 residues long. The CDR3 sequence is CASSLAGLTQETQYF. The CDR3 DNA reads as TGTGCCAGCAGTTTAGCCGGACTCACACAAGAGACCCAGTACTTC.

The rearrangement joins TRBV5-4 to TRBJ2-1; 7 positions match TRBD2. Trimming at V came to 0 bases and at J to 8 bases, leaving 11 bases not matched to a gene. Germline lookup yields CDR1 SGHNT and CDR2 YYREEE (reference sequence). The CDR3 runs to 16 residues. The CDR3 DNA sequence: TGTGCCAGCAGCTTGGCCGGTGGGGCGGGAGCGTATGAGCAGTTCTTC. It translates to CASSLAGGAGAYEQFF.

This clonotype appeared a few times. Written as DNA, the CDR3 is TGTGCCAGTACGGACTACTACGAGCAGTACTTC. It encodes CASTDYYEQYF. This chain connects TRBV19 to TRBJ2-7, with D maybe TRBD2 (6 bases). Looked up from germline, CDR1 is LNHDA and CDR2 is SQIVND (reference sequence). V lost 7 bases, J lost 3 bases, and 7 bases lay in between. This CDR3 comprises 11 residues.

The chain has TRBV5-1 and TRBJ2-3, with TRBD2 matching 11 bases. The junction had 8 bases not matched to a gene; V was cut back by 3 bases and J by 2 bases. Germline V CDR1 and CDR2: SGHRS, YFSETQ. This CDR3 contains 17 residues. CDR3 region: CASSSHIAGGVTDTQYF. CDR3 nucleotides: TGCGCCAGCAGCTCCCATATAGCGGGAGGGGTCACAGATACGCAGTATTTT.

This clonotype was picked up many times. V is TRBV7-9 and J is TRBJ1-1; 9 bases are a match to TRBD1. CDR1 and CDR2 from the germline V gene are SEHNR and FQNEAQ (reference sequence). CDR3 size: 16 residues. Unmatched junction bases numbered 6, after V lost 1 base and J lost 3 bases. The CDR3 sequence: CASSLEGGDRDTEAFF. DNA for the CDR3: TGTGCCAGCAGCTTAGAGGGGGGGGACAGGGACACTGAAGCTTTCTTT.

Many counts were recorded for this clonotype. This rearrangement joins TRBV2 to TRBJ1-4, with D perhaps matching TRBD1 (5 bases). The V gene lost 2 bases and the J gene lost 8 bases, with 12 bases spanning the gap. Germline V CDR1 and CDR2: SNHLY, FYNNEI. CDR3 length: 14 residues. The CDR3 sequence: CASSERRKGEKLFF. The CDR3, as DNA: TGTGCCAGCAGTGAACGGAGAAAGGGGGAAAAACTGTTTTTT.

This clonotype occurred many times. This chain joins TRBV28 and TRBJ2-3; 8 bases align to TRBD2. In germline, CDR1 is MDHEN, CDR2 SYDVKM. The CDR3 runs to 16 residues. J was trimmed by 7 bases and V by 3 bases; bases with no gene match: 12. The CDR3 nucleotides read TGTGCCAGCAGTTTCCCCTCAGCGGGAGTCTCGAATACGCAGTATTTT. This gives the protein CASSFPSAGVSNTQYF.

In its sample, this clonotype was seen many times. CDR3 amino acids: CASSLGPRSYNEQFF. The CDR3 coding sequence is TGTGCCAGCAGTTTAGGACCCCGATCCTACAATGAGCAGTTCTTC. V usage is TRBV12-3 or TRBV12-4 and J usage is TRBJ2-1; D remains ambiguous. The germline V and J ends were trimmed by 1 base and 1 base, with 8 bases remaining between them. This CDR3 has 15 residues.

This clonotype was recorded many times. The chain couples TRBV7-2 to TRBJ1-3; perhaps TRBD1 as D (5 bases). In germline, CDR1 is SGHTA, CDR2 FQGNSA. V was cut by 5 bases and J by 3 bases, with 17 bases left in between. The CDR3 sequence is 16 residues long. In DNA form, the CDR3 reads TGTGCCAGCAGCCTATCCGTTGGGGGAGGTGGAAACACCATATATTTT. Translation: CASSLSVGGGGNTIYF.

This clonotype was found many times. This sequence joins TRBV6-2 or TRBV6-3 and TRBJ2-1, with TRBD2 matching 10 bases. V dropped 7 bases and J dropped 7; count of bases not matched to a gene: 7. This CDR3 contains 14 residues. From germline, CDR1 is MNHEY and CDR2 SVGEGT. This CDR3 reads CASNLAGDTNEQFF. The CDR3 DNA follows: TGTGCCAGCAACCTAGCGGGAGATACGAATGAGCAGTTCTTC.

This clonotype has more than one count but fewer than ten. The J gene is TRBJ2-5, the V gene TRBV5-1, with a possible D match to TRBD1 (5 bases). CDR1 is SGHRS and CDR2 is YFSETQ in the germline V gene. The length of the CDR3 is 16 residues. V was trimmed by 0 bases and J by 1 base, leaving 13 bases between them. CDR3: CASSLEFRALQETQYF. CDR3 in DNA: TGCGCCAGCAGCTTGGAGTTCAGGGCTCTCCAAGAGACCCAGTACTTC.

This clonotype was counted many times. CDR3 in DNA: TGTGCCAGCAAAGCCGACGGAACTAATTCACCCCTCCACTTT. Its protein is CASKADGTNSPLHF. V usage is TRBV2 and J usage is TRBJ1-6; D call uncertain. The germline V and J ends were trimmed by 7 bases and 6 bases, with 13 bases remaining between them. The germline V gene encodes CDR1 SNHLY and CDR2 FYNNEI. The CDR3 is 14 residues long.

The V gene is TRBV5-1, the J gene TRBJ1-1, with 9 bases aligning to TRBD1. The CDR3 covers 17 residues. Germline trimming cut 1 base from V and 0 bases from J; bases unmatched to any gene: 7. From germline, CDR1 is SGHRS and CDR2 YFSETQ. The CDR3, as DNA: TGCGCCAGCAGCTTGAGGACAGGGGTCGGAATGAACACTGAAGCTTTCTTT. Translated: CASSLRTGVGMNTEAFF.

This clonotype was counted many times. This chain uses TRBV20-1 with TRBJ2-3; the D call may be TRBD1 or TRBD2 (5 bases each). V was pared by 8 bases and J by 6 bases, with 15 bases between. The germline V gene has CDR1 DFQATT and CDR2 SNEGSKA (reference sequence). The CDR3 runs 12 residues. The CDR3 region has the DNA TGCAGTCTAAGGGAGTGGGGGGATACGCAGTATTTT. Encoded protein: CSLREWGDTQYF.

Many counts were recorded for this clonotype. This chain joins TRBV7-8 and TRBJ2-3, with D possibly called TRBD1 or TRBD2 (5 bases each). The CDR3 contains 17 residues. V lost 2 bases to trimming and J lost 0 bases, with 15 bases between them. Germline CDR1 SGHVS, CDR2 FQNEAQ. The CDR3 loop is CASSLRRDLGSTDTQYF. The CDR3 nucleotides read TGTGCCAGCAGCTTACGCCGGGACCTTGGTAGCACAGATACGCAGTATTTT.

This clonotype was seen a handful of times. This chain uses TRBV20-1 with TRBJ2-7; maybe TRBD1 (6 bases). Deletions cut 3 bases from V and 3 bases from J, with 12 bases between. Germline V gene sequence: CDR1 DFQATT, CDR2 SNEGSKA (reference sequence). This CDR3 comprises 13 residues. This CDR3 reads CSASLGHIYEQYF. In DNA form, the CDR3 reads TGCAGTGCTAGTTTGGGACACATCTACGAGCAGTACTTC.